Below are 11 T cell receptor beta chains sequenced from a single sample in a study of cytomegalovirus exposure and HLA in healthy donors. PCR employed 60 Vbeta and 13 Jbeta primers. The data were produced by immunoSEQ multiplex PCR, yet TCRdb's version contains in-frame clones alone and is incomplete. The repertoire holds under 200,000 clones, with roughly 85% as singletons. Material: PBMCs. Source of these receptors: a woman in her twenties or thirties in good health and CMV-seropositive.

The chain combines TRBV27 with TRBJ2-5; the D gene is possibly TRBD2 (6 bases). This CDR3 region has 15 residues. The germline V gene has CDR1 MNHEY and CDR2 SMNVEV (reference sequence). V lost 4 bases and J 6 bases, leaving 18 bases between the germline ends. In DNA form, the CDR3 reads TGTGCCAGCAGTTCCGTCGGCGGGATTCAACAGACCCAGTACTTC. This codes for CASSSVGGIQQTQYF.

The sample holds one count of this clone. This chain joins TRBV5-1 and TRBJ1-2, with 12 bases that match TRBD1. Losses at the gene ends were 4 bases for V and 8 bases for J; bases not matched to a gene: 9. CDR1 is SGHRS, CDR2 YFSETQ, per germline. This CDR3 has 15 residues. Written as DNA, the CDR3 is TGCGCCAGCAGCACGGAGGGACAGGGGGCACAGGGCTACACCTTC. This sequence encodes CASSTEGQGAQGYTF. The whole variable domain, filled in from reference TRBV5-1 and TRBJ1-2, reads KAGVTQTPRYLIKTRGQQVTLSCSPISGHRSVSWYQQTPGQGLQFLFEYFSETQRNKGNFPGRFSGRQFSNSRSEMNVSTLELGDSALYLCASSTEGQGAQGYTFGSGTRLTVV.

The V and J genes are TRBV5-6 and TRBJ2-5, with D perhaps matching TRBD2 (6 bases). Germline V CDR1 and CDR2: SGHDT, YYEEEE. The CDR3 extends over 16 amino acids. V gave up 4 bases and J gave up 3 bases, with 19 bases separating them. The CDR3 region has the DNA TGTGCCAGCAGCCACTATTCTGGCCTAGCGAAAGAGACCCAGTACTTC. As protein: CASSHYSGLAKETQYF. Together with reference TRBV5-6 and TRBJ2-5, the CDR3 gives the full variable domain: DAGVTQSPTHLIKTRGQQVTLRCSPKSGHDTVSWYQQALGQGPQFIFQYYEEEERQRGNFPDRFSGHQFPNYSSELNVNALLLGDSALYLCASSHYSGLAKETQYFGPGTRLLVL.

This chain connects TRBV29-1 to TRBJ1-1; D remains ambiguous. Germline lookup yields CDR1 SQVTM and CDR2 ANQGSEA. This CDR3 has 14 amino acids. Trimming pared 4 bases from V and 3 bases from J, leaving 15 bases between. The CDR3 DNA follows: TGCAGCGTTGGAGGGTTTATCGGGGACACTGAAGCTTTCTTT. It specifies CSVGGFIGDTEAFF.

The chain employs TRBV5-1 and TRBJ1-2; 11 nucleotides line up with TRBD1. With V trimmed by 4 bases and J by 9 bases, 11 bases remained unmatched. Per germline, CDR1 SGHRS and CDR2 YFSETQ. The CDR3 has 15 amino acids. This CDR3 is CASSPGGTGGESYTF. The CDR3 DNA is TGCGCCAGCAGCCCTGGTGGGACAGGGGGGGAGAGCTACACCTTC.

The CDR3 sequence: CASSLGLQETQYF. The CDR3 region has the DNA TGTGCCAGCAGCTTAGGACTTCAAGAGACCCAGTACTTC. The V and J genes are TRBV7-2 and TRBJ2-5; D is undetermined. This CDR3 is built from 13 residues. V lost 1 base to trimming and J lost 2 bases, with 5 bases between them. Germline CDR1 reads SGHTA; CDR2 reads FQGNSA.

The rearrangement joins TRBV27 to TRBJ1-2; tentative D call: TRBD1 (6 bases). CDR1 is MNHEY and CDR2 is SMNVEV in the germline V gene (reference sequence). Trimming took 5 bases from V and 4 from J, leaving 23 bases between them. This CDR3 spans 17 amino acids. Here the CDR3 DNA reads TGTGCCAGCAGTCCCACTTGGGGGCAGGGTCGAGGCTATGGCTACACCTTC. It specifies CASSPTWGQGRGYGYTF.

V gene TRBV6-4 combines with J gene TRBJ2-2; a possible D gene is TRBD1 (6 bases). The ends were cut back, 6 bases at V and 4 bases at J, with 9 bases in the middle. Germline loops: CDR1 MRHNA, CDR2 SNTAGT. The CDR3 sequence is 13 residues long. The CDR3 here is CASSQDSTGELFF. The CDR3 DNA follows: TGTGCCAGCAGCCAGGACAGCACCGGGGAGCTGTTTTTT.

As concerns this clone: Mismatch with germline at one junction end may stem from a read error. This chain joins TRBV5-1 and TRBJ1-3; tentative D call: TRBD1 (5 bases). The CDR3 sequence is 15 residues long. Looked up from germline, CDR1 is SGHRS and CDR2 is YFSETQ. The CDR3 DNA is TGCGCCAGCAGCTTGGAACAGGTCTCTGGAAATACCATATATTTT. Its protein product is CASSLEQVSGNTIYF.

The chain is built from TRBV7-8 and TRBJ1-2, with TRBD1 matching over 7 bases. Trimming at V came to 5 bases and at J to 4 bases, leaving 4 bases not matched to a gene. CDR1 SGHVS and CDR2 FQNEAQ come from the germline V gene. The CDR3 is 13 amino acids. CDR3 nucleotides: TGTGCCAGCAGCGCGGGGACAGCCTATGGCTACACCTTC. Translated: CASSAGTAYGYTF.

The V call is TRBV9, the J call TRBJ2-7, with 10 bases fitting TRBD2. V lost 6 bases to trimming and J lost 4 bases; unmatched junction nucleotides: 7. The CDR3 has 14 amino acids. Germline V CDR1 and CDR2: SGDLS, YYNGEE. CDR3 residues: CASNLAGASYEQYF. CDR3 sequence (DNA): TGTGCCAGCAACCTAGCGGGAGCATCGTACGAGCAGTACTTC. Together with reference TRBV9 and TRBJ2-7, the CDR3 gives the full variable domain: DSGVTQTPKHLITATGQRVTLRCSPRSGDLSVYWYQQSLDQGLQFLIQYYNGEERAKGNILERFSAQQFPDLHSELNLSSLELGDSALYFCASNLAGASYEQYFGPGTRLTVT.